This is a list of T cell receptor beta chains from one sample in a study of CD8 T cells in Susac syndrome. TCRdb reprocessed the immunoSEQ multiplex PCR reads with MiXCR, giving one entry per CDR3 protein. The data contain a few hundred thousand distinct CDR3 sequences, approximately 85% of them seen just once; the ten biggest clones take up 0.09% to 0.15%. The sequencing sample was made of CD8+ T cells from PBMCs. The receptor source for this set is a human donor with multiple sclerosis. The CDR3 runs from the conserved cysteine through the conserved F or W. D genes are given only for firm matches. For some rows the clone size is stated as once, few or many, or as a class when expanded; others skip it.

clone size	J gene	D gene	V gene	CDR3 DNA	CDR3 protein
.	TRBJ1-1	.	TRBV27	TGTGCCAGCAGCCCCCCCGGGGGACCCACTGAAGCTTTCTTT	CASSPPGGPTEAFF
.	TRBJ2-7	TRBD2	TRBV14	TGTGCCAGCAGCCAATTTACTAGCGGACCCTACGAGCAGTACTTC	CASSQFTSGPYEQYF
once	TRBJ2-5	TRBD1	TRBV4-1	TGCGCCAGCAGCCGCTCAGGGGGCGCAGGAGAGACCCAGTACTTC	CASSRSGGAGETQYF
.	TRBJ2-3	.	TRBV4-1	TGCGCCAGCAGCCAACTCCAAGATACGCAGTATTTT	CASSQLQDTQYF
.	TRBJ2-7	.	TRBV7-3	TGTGCCAGCAGCTTCGAGAGTCCCTCCTACGAGCAGTACTTC	CASSFESPSYEQYF
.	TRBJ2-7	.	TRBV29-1	TGCAGCGTGATACTAGACCTTAACTCCTACGAGCAGTACTTC	CSVILDLNSYEQYF
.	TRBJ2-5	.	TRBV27	TGTGCCAGCAGTACCGAAGGGTACCAAGAGACCCAGTACTTC	CASSTEGYQETQYF
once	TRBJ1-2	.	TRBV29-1	TGCAGCGTTGTGGTGGGGAACTATGGCTACACCTTC	CSVVVGNYGYTF
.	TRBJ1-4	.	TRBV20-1	TGCAGTGCTAGAGAGGGGGGGTCGGCTAATGAAAAACTGTTTTTT	CSAREGGSANEKLFF
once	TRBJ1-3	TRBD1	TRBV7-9	TGTGCCAGCAGCTCCTGGACAGGGCTTGGGGACACCATATATTTT	CASSSWTGLGDTIYF
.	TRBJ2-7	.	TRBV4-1	TGTGCCAGCAGCCAAGACCCTGGGTCCTACGAGCAGTACTTC	CASSQDPGSYEQYF
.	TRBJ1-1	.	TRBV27	TGTGCCAGCCGTAGGTGGGGAGGGGTGAACACTGAAGCTTTCTTT	CASRRWGGVNTEAFF